Shown below are 14 T cell receptor beta chains from a single sample sequenced in a study of blood T cell repertoires in COVID-19. This table comes from immunoSEQ multiplex PCR, and its TCRdb copy is limited to in-frame clones, with some not included. Of tens of thousands of clones listed, about 87% are singletons. The sample taken for sequencing was peripheral blood. The receptors were sampled from a human donor in a cohort sampled during active COVID-19.

The rearrangement joins TRBV24-1 to TRBJ2-5; 11 nucleotides line up with TRBD2. This CDR3 has 16 residues. V lost 4 bases to trimming and J lost 1 base; unmatched junction nucleotides: 4. Per the germline V gene, CDR1 is KGHDR and CDR2 is SFDVKD. This CDR3 reads CATSDPTSGGQETQYF. In DNA form, the CDR3 reads TGTGCCACCAGTGACCCTACTAGCGGGGGCCAAGAGACCCAGTACTTC.

The chain uses TRBV4-1 and TRBJ2-7, with 10 bases fitting TRBD2. Germline V lookup: CDR1 MGHRA, CDR2 YSYEKL. The V and J ends lost 4 bases and 6 bases, in that order; junction bases with no gene match: 9. This CDR3 has 15 amino acids. The CDR3 spells CASSPSGGPRGEQYF. For the CDR3, the DNA is TGCGCCAGCAGCCCTAGCGGGGGACCCCGGGGCGAGCAGTACTTC.

CDR3 sequence reads: CASSQFPGTSTADTQYF. The CDR3, as DNA: TGCGCCAGCAGCCAATTCCCCGGGACTAGCACCGCAGATACGCAGTATTTT. The chain is built from TRBV4-3 and TRBJ2-3; the match to TRBD2 covers 9 bases. Germline CDR1 reads LGHNA; CDR2 reads YSLEER. The CDR3 totals 17 residues. V was clipped by 2 bases and J by 4 bases; unmatched bases: 10.

This clone was recorded a few times. The rearrangement links TRBV5-1 to TRBJ2-7, with 7 bases matching TRBD2. There are 14 residues in the CDR3. The germline CDR1 and CDR2 sequences are SGHRS and YFSETQ. V was pared by 4 bases and J by 5 bases, with 9 bases of the junction left unmatched. The DNA for the CDR3 is TGCGCCAGCAGCCCGAGGACTAGTGTCCACGAGCAGTACTTC. Its translation: CASSPRTSVHEQYF.

This clone occurred a few times. V usage is TRBV27 and J usage is TRBJ2-7, with D possibly matching TRBD1 (5 bases). The CDR3 has 14 residues. The germline V gene encodes CDR1 MNHEY and CDR2 SMNVEV (reference sequence). Between the trimmed V and J ends, which lost 5 bases and 0 bases, there was a span of 11 bases. In DNA, the CDR3 is TGTGCCAGCAGTACCAGACAGAGCTCCTACGAGCAGTACTTC. This encodes CASSTRQSSYEQYF.

This chain joins TRBV19 and TRBJ1-5; D gene ambiguous. The length of the CDR3 is 14 residues. The germline V gene has CDR1 LNHDA and CDR2 SQIVND (reference sequence). The V end was cut by 0 bases, the J end by 5 bases, with 8 bases between. The CDR3 nucleotides are TGTGCCAGTAGTATAGACGTCGGGTATCAGCCCCAGCATTTT. It is translated as CASSIDVGYQPQHF.

This clone was counted once. This sequence joins TRBV18 and TRBJ1-5; TRBD1 is a possible D gene (6 bases). Germline CDR1 and CDR2: KGHSH and LQKENI. This CDR3 comprises 14 residues. Trimming cost V 6 bases and J 4 bases, with 13 bases left between them. In DNA form, the CDR3 reads TGTGCCAGCTCCGGGACACCCGGGAATCAGCCCCAGCATTTT. Amino acids: CASSGTPGNQPQHF. The variable domain in full, with the rest retrieved from reference TRBV18 and TRBJ1-5, is NAGVMQNPRHLVRRRGQEARLRCSPMKGHSHVYWYRQLPEEGLKFMVYLQKENIIDESGMPKERFSAEFPKEGPSILRIQQVVRGDSAAYFCASSGTPGNQPQHFGDGTRLSIL.

The chain employs TRBV6-5 and TRBJ2-7; 10 bases are shared with TRBD1. V shed 6 bases and J 5 bases; nucleotides not matched to a gene: 7. The CDR3 is 14 residues long. Per the germline V gene, CDR1 is MNHEY and CDR2 is SVGAGI. CDR3 amino acids: CASSPDRGPDEQYF. CDR3 DNA: TGTGCCAGCAGCCCCGACAGGGGGCCTGACGAGCAGTACTTC.

This clone has only one observation. The V and J genes are TRBV5-1 and TRBJ1-4; D unclear. The V end lost 2 bases, the J end lost 0 bases, and 11 bases lay between the germline ends. This CDR3 is 16 amino acids long. The V gene's germline CDR1 is SGHRS and CDR2 YFSETQ. For the CDR3, the DNA is TGCGCCAGCAGCTTAACGCAGGCTGCAACTAATGAAAAACTGTTTTTT. It codes for CASSLTQAATNEKLFF.

The chain combines TRBV7-2 with TRBJ2-1, with D maybe TRBD2 (5 bases). Deletions cut 3 bases from V and 5 bases from J, with 14 bases between. Germline CDR1 SGHTA, CDR2 FQGNSA. CDR3 length: 15 amino acids. CDR3 sequence (DNA): TGTGCCAGCAGCTTCGACGGAGGACCGAACAATGAGCAGTTCTTC. Translating gives CASSFDGGPNNEQFF.

This chain joins TRBV6-5 and TRBJ1-2; no definite D call. The CDR3 has 14 amino acids. The germline V gene encodes CDR1 MNHEY and CDR2 SVGAGI. V was trimmed by 6 bases and J by 4 bases, leaving 15 bases between them. The CDR3 sequence: CASSPGRVSYGYTF. The CDR3 DNA follows: TGTGCCAGCAGCCCCGGGAGGGTGTCCTATGGCTACACCTTC.

The chain has TRBV14 and TRBJ2-1, with D maybe TRBD2 (7 bases). This CDR3 comprises 18 residues. Trimming cost V 3 bases and J 1 base, with 19 bases left between them. CDR1 is SGHDN, CDR2 FVKESK, per germline. The CDR3 DNA sequence: TGTGCCAGCAGCCAGAATTACGGGGGGCTTCCTTCCTACAATGAGCAGTTCTTC. Translated, it gives CASSQNYGGLPSYNEQFF.

This clone was observed a few times. The rearrangement links TRBV19 to TRBJ1-1; D remains unclear. Per germline, CDR1 LNHDA and CDR2 SQIVND (reference sequence). The CDR3 is made up of 15 amino acids. V was cut by 7 bases and J by 0 bases, with 15 bases left in between. Here the CDR3 reads CASTASWTLNTEAFF. The CDR3 DNA follows: TGTGCCAGTACTGCCTCGTGGACTCTGAACACTGAAGCTTTCTTT.

The table lists this clone with a few counts. J is TRBJ1-3 and V is TRBV6-5; D ambiguous. The V end lost 6 bases, the J end lost 2 bases, and 8 bases lay between the germline ends. The CDR3 runs 13 residues. Germline loops: CDR1 MNHEY, CDR2 SVGAGI. The CDR3 region has the DNA TGTGCCAGCAGCGGGTTAACTGGAAACACCATATATTTT. It encodes CASSGLTGNTIYF.